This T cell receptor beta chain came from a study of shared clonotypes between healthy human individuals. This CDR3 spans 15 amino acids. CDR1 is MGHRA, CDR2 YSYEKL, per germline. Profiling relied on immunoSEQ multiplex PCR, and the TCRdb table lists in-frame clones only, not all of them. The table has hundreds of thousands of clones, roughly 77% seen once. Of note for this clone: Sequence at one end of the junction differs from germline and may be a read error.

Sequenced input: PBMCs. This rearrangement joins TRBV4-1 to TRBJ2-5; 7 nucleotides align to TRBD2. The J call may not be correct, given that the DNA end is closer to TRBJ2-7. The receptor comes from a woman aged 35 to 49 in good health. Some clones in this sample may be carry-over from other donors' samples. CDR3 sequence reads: CASSQDQRESSEQYF. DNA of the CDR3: TGCGCCAGCAGCCAAGACCAGCGGGAATCCTCCGAGCAGTACTTC.